This T cell receptor beta chain was recorded in a study of T cell repertoires in cytomegalovirus infection (dated by TCRdb to about 2019). Looking at the study overall: Peptide stimulations targeted recently identified HLA-C-restricted CMV epitopes, whose presentation resists viral immunomodulation, together with well-studied HLA-B-restricted epitopes. Donor HLA type was relevant to the analysis, because carriage of CMV infection together with the matching HLA type was indicated by public TCR beta signatures. Findings and caveats that apply to the study as a whole: Carriers of CMV infection plus the relevant HLA type were discriminated by the cumulative frequency of public TCR beta family members in the study cohort and in an independent roughly 400-donor cohort. The ex vivo response was dominated by HLA-C-restricted CMV-specific TCR beta clonotypes, which also provided the single most frequent clonotype in two of eight donors.

Inclusive of the bounding cysteine and phenylalanine, the CDR3 is 15 residues long. Only the CDR3 portion is preserved as DNA: 45 bases, with reading frame beginning at the first base. The germline V gene encodes CDR1 MNHEY and CDR2 SMNVEV (reference sequence). V ends up 7 bases short and J 5 bases short, with an unmatched junction base count of 11. As concerns this clonotype: Its target antigen remains unknown. Base quality data are lacking; no much larger clone is found one base away.

The treatment or condition label here, explained by the study, means: in vitro stimulation with specific CMV peptide epitopes to enrich CMV-specific T cells. Sequencing was carried out with an Illumina HiSeq 1500. In-frame beta chains were kept once TCRdb had trimmed the public reads at Q25 with fastp and called clones with MiXCR. Entries are consolidated by CDR3 protein sequence, retaining the most common genes and DNA. Present in this sample are around 300,000 distinct CDR3 sequences, less than 25% of which were seen just once. Clones ranked in the top ten supply roughly 19% of the sample. Sequences were derived from cultured PBMCs, sampled from culture after CMV antigen stimulation. The clonotype originates from a human donor in good health (CMV status not recorded). Some clones in this sample may be carry-over from other donors' samples. The chain couples TRBV27 to TRBJ2-1; 7 bases in the junction line up with TRBD1. The CDR3 corresponds to CASNDWAGGNNEQFF. The DNA sequence reads TGTGCCAGCAATGATTGGGCAGGGGGTAACAATGAGCAGTTCTTC.